The T cell receptor beta chain under discussion was sequenced for a study of T-cell memory formation after mild COVID-19 (TCRdb year 2021). Background for the entire study: Most TCR sequence clusters were specific to one of the two donors. In two donors, T-cell clones that expanded and contracted after mild COVID-19 were followed by sequencing TCRalpha and TCRbeta repertoires longitudinally. The cohort comprised two young, previously healthy adult volunteers, one female and one male. The investigation overall reported the following: Whether the second-wave clones peaking on day 37 were SARS-CoV-2 specific was not confirmed. Balanced CD4/CD8 phenotypes were observed for clones contracting from day 15 to 85, whereas a bias towards CD4+ was observed for a second wave of clones expanding from day 15 to 37. The detection of some responding clones in pre-infection memory suggests that pre-existing cross-reactive memory T cells joined the SARS-CoV-2 response. The study included only a couple of mild cases, and larger cohorts that include severe cases with pre-infection samples were judged to be necessary. Contracting CD4+ clones were found mainly in CM and EM memory subsets, while CD8+ clones were enriched in EMRA.

Sequencing was performed on an Illumina NovaSeq 6000. cDNA libraries for TCRalpha and TCRbeta were prepared by 5'RACE using constant-segment primers, with sample barcodes and unique molecular identifiers added. RNA was extracted from every sample with Trizol reagent. Libraries were amplified in two PCR steps, with a second sample barcode and Illumina TruSeq adapters added in the second step. Sequencing of libraries was performed on an Illumina NovaSeq with 2 x 150 bp paired-end reads. Per the authors' processing: Reads were demultiplexed and collapsed into UMI-guided consensus sequences with migec v1.2.7. Using mixcr v2.1.11, UMI consensuses were aligned to TRA and TRB V and J templates and then assembled into clonotypes. A clonotype was counted as expanded or contracted only when both edgeR and NoisET called the clonotype significant, with the noise models trained on biological replicates. For edgeR calls, the thresholds were a false discovery rate-adjusted p below 0.01 and a log2 fold-change of 1. As an exploratory analysis of dynamics, max-normalized trajectories of the 1000 most abundant clonotypes were examined by PCA with hierarchical clustering. Separately sequenced CD4+ and CD8+ repertoires were used to assign the CD4 or CD8 phenotype of responding clones. Using fastp trimming at Q25 and MiXCR clonotype assembly, TCRdb reanalyzed the public sequencing data and kept in-frame beta chains. Rows with one shared CDR3 protein collapse into an entry with the most common genes and DNA. TCRdb's processing, not the study's, gives the V and J calls here. This sample comprises 470,000 or so distinct CDR3 sequences, 15% to 20% of them detected only once. 9% to 15% of the sample is in the top ten clones.

This clonotype was detected a few times. This receptor's antigen is unknown. Base qualities are not at hand, and no much larger clone is one base apart. Ficoll-Paque density gradient centrifugation was used to isolate PBMCs. Source material: PBMCs or a T cell subset sorted from them (not recorded which). The receptor comes from an adult woman who had mild COVID-19 (a few samples of this study predate the infection). The sample titles of this study are shuffled in the database, so cell type and time point are left out; the donor was told from shared clones.

In nucleotide form, the sequence is TGTGCCAGCAGCTCACCTAGCCGCGGGGAGCAGTACTTC. It is translated as CASSSPSRGEQYF. Rearrangement joined TRBV7-9 to TRBJ2-7; TRBD2 could be the D gene, as 5 bases match. Taken from the germline V gene (reference sequence), the CDR1 and CDR2 loops are SEHNR and FQNEAQ. The CDR3 starts with the cysteine, ends with the phenylalanine, and has 13 residues. The CDR3 DNA has 39 bases and is translated from base 1. V loses 4 bases of germline sequence and J loses 7 bases, and the interval between the two ends is 14 bases.